The 16 T cell receptor beta chains reported below all come from one sample, sequenced in a study of patients and donors after allogeneic stem cell transplantation. TCRdb redid the calling of the RT-PCR reads with MiXCR, one entry per CDR3 protein. The sample has 390,000 or so distinct CDR3 sequences; more than 15% are singletons. Sequenced material: blood, either unsorted or a sorted T cell fraction (not recorded which). These receptor sequences come from a human donor who was either an allogeneic HSCT recipient or a stem cell or donor lymphocyte infusion donor (not recorded which). It is not recorded whose cells these are; they may come from a transplant donor.

This clonotype appeared a few times. In nucleotides, the CDR3 is TGTGCCAGCAGCTTTCAGCCGGTGGGGCAGGCCCCCTACGAGCAGTACTTC. It codes for CASSFQPVGQAPYEQYF. The chain combines TRBV7-2 with TRBJ2-7, with D perhaps matching TRBD1 (5 bases). CDR1 SGHTA and CDR2 FQGNSA come from the germline V gene. V gave up 3 bases and J gave up 2 bases, with 20 bases separating them. The CDR3 length is 17 residues.

V usage is TRBV5-8 and J usage is TRBJ1-2; D is uncertain. Trimming removed 0 bases at V and 4 bases at J, with 7 bases between. From germline, CDR1 is SGHTS and CDR2 YDEGEE. The CDR3 length is 13 residues. The DNA of the CDR3 is TGTGCCAGCAGCTTGGGTCACAGCTATGGCTACACCTTC. It specifies CASSLGHSYGYTF.

This clonotype was found a few times. V is TRBV18 and J is TRBJ2-7; D possibly corresponds to TRBD1 (6 bases). Looked up from germline, CDR1 is KGHSH and CDR2 is LQKENI. V was shortened by 3 bases and J by 6 bases, with 9 bases between the two germline ends. The CDR3 sequence is 12 residues long. CDR3: CASSPLGAEQYF. The CDR3 DNA sequence: TGTGCCAGCTCACCGCTGGGGGCCGAGCAGTACTTC.

This clonotype turned up a few times. This chain links TRBV29-1 with TRBJ1-1; D not resolved. This CDR3 region has 12 residues. V lost 2 bases and J 5 bases, leaving 9 bases between the germline ends. The germline V gene has CDR1 SQVTM and CDR2 ANQGSEA. This CDR3 is CSVENGRTEAFF. The CDR3 bases are TGCAGCGTTGAAAACGGGAGGACTGAAGCTTTCTTT.

This clonotype was observed a handful of times. The V call is TRBV29-1, the J call TRBJ2-5; D remains ambiguous. The CDR3 is 12 amino acids. Germline V CDR1 and CDR2: SQVTM, ANQGSEA. The V and J ends lost 6 bases and 0 bases respectively, with 8 bases between them. In DNA, the CDR3 is TGCAGCGTCCAGGCCGACCAAGAGACCCAGTACTTC. Its translation is CSVQADQETQYF.

The chain combines TRBV4-1 with TRBJ2-2, with TRBD2 matching 10 bases. CDR3 length: 18 amino acids. The germline gives CDR1 MGHRA, CDR2 YSYEKL. Unmatched junction bases numbered 9, after V lost 2 bases and J lost 3 bases. The CDR3 DNA reads as TGCGCCAGCAGCCAAATCGGGCTAGCGGGGGTTGACACCGGGGAGCTGTTTTTT. Its translation: CASSQIGLAGVDTGELFF.

The CDR3 region has the DNA TGTGCCAGTGGGGACATATTGAGGACAGATACGCAGTATTTT. Amino acids: CASGDILRTDTQYF. This sequence joins TRBV2 and TRBJ2-3; TRBD1 is a possible D gene (6 bases). In germline, CDR1 is SNHLY, CDR2 FYNNEI. Trimming left V 9 bases short and J 3 bases short, with 16 bases between. The CDR3 is 14 amino acids.

The chain couples TRBV30 to TRBJ2-3, with D unresolved. Germline loops: CDR1 GTSNPN, CDR2 SVGIG (reference sequence). The CDR3 spans 11 residues. With 3 bases removed from V and 2 bases from J, the gap between germline ends came to 3 bases. The chain's CDR3 is CAWSITDTQYF. The CDR3 bases are TGTGCCTGGAGCATCACAGATACGCAGTATTTT.

This rearrangement joins TRBV6-5 to TRBJ2-3, with a possible D match to TRBD2 (5 bases). V was trimmed by 0 bases and J by 0 bases, leaving 16 bases between them. This CDR3 has 18 residues. Germline V gene lookup returns CDR1 MNHEY and CDR2 SVGAGI. CDR3 nucleotide sequence: TGTGCCAGCAGTTACTCCCCTGGATTCCGGACTAGCACAGATACGCAGTATTTT. Its protein is CASSYSPGFRTSTDTQYF.

A single count supports this clonotype. A much more abundant neighbour one base away suggests this may be a read error. The gene calls are TRBV7-2 and TRBJ2-2; a weak D match, TRBD1 (5 bases). This CDR3 spans 13 amino acids. V was cut by 2 bases and J by 8 bases, with 9 bases left in between. Germline loops: CDR1 SGHTA, CDR2 FQGNSA. CDR3 region: CASSLKGSGELFF. CDR3 nucleotides: TGTGCCAGCAGCTTAAAGGGGTCTGGGGAGCTGTTTTTT.

This clonotype has a handful of counts. The gene calls are TRBV9 and TRBJ2-1, with a possible D match to TRBD1 (5 bases). The CDR3 is 16 amino acids. The ends were cut back, 0 bases at V and 2 bases at J, with 12 bases in the middle. Germline lookup yields CDR1 SGDLS and CDR2 YYNGEE. As DNA, the CDR3 is TGTGCCAGCAGCGTAGAAACAGGTTCGACCTACAATGAGCAGTTCTTC. Its translation: CASSVETGSTYNEQFF.

This clonotype came up a few times. The chain combines TRBV5-1 with TRBJ2-4, with 7 bases fitting TRBD1. From germline, CDR1 is SGHRS and CDR2 YFSETQ. V lost 5 bases to trimming and J lost 3 bases; unmatched junction nucleotides: 5. The CDR3 length is 14 residues. CDR3 protein: CASSPTGDKNIQYF. CDR3 DNA sequence: TGCGCCAGCAGTCCCACAGGGGACAAAAACATTCAGTACTTC.

At least ten counts were recorded for this clonotype. The chain has TRBV12-3 or TRBV12-4 and TRBJ2-7; no definite D call. The CDR3 spans 10 residues. Trimming removed 6 bases from V and 0 bases from J, with 0 bases in between. Written as DNA, the CDR3 is TGTGCCAGCAGCTCCTACGAGCAGTACTTC. It yields the protein CASSSYEQYF.

The chain combines TRBV18 with TRBJ1-2, with D tentatively TRBD1 (5 bases). V was shortened by 4 bases and J by 3 bases, with 18 bases between the two germline ends. This CDR3 is built from 16 residues. The germline V gene has CDR1 KGHSH and CDR2 LQKENI. CDR3 DNA sequence: TGTGCCAGCTCACAAACCGGGACCGGAAGGGACTATGGCTACACCTTC. It encodes CASSQTGTGRDYGYTF.

This clonotype was recorded a few times. J is TRBJ2-3 and V is TRBV10-3, with D uncertain. V was cut by 0 bases and J by 4 bases, with 11 bases left in between. Germline V lookup: CDR1 ENHRY, CDR2 SYGVKD. This CDR3 comprises 15 residues. The CDR3 DNA sequence: TGTGCCATCAGTGAGTCGCGGCCTAGAGCAGATACGCAGTATTTT. Translating it yields CAISESRPRADTQYF.

This chain links TRBV24-1 with TRBJ2-1; D remains unclear. The V gene lost 2 bases and the J gene lost 5 bases, with 9 bases spanning the gap. Germline V CDR1 and CDR2: KGHDR, SFDVKD. The CDR3 consists of 14 residues. Written as DNA, the CDR3 is TGTGCCACCAGTGATTACGGGTCGAACAATGAGCAGTTCTTC. Its translation is CATSDYGSNNEQFF.